The 31 T cell receptor beta chains reported below all come from one sample, sequenced in a study of cytomegalovirus exposure and HLA in healthy donors. Primers included in the PCR were 60 Vbeta and 13 Jbeta primers. Some clones are missing from TCRdb's copy, which holds only in-frame ones; the method was immunoSEQ multiplex PCR. The sample has about 160,000 clones, approximately 85% seen once; the top ten hold more than 2%. The sequenced material came from PBMCs. The receptors here all came from a man younger than 30 in good health and CMV-seropositive.

This clone appeared a single time. The genes are TRBV19 and TRBJ2-7; TRBD1 might be the D (6 bases). V lost 4 bases and J 3 bases, leaving 13 bases between the germline ends. The germline gives CDR1 LNHDA, CDR2 SQIVND (reference sequence). This CDR3 contains 14 residues. The CDR3 loop reads CASSTSTGYYEQYF. The CDR3 coding sequence is TGTGCCAGTAGTACCAGTACAGGGTACTACGAGCAGTACTTC.

This chain uses TRBV7-2 with TRBJ1-1; no firm D call. The ends were cut back, 5 bases at V and 5 bases at J, with 12 bases in the middle. The V gene's germline CDR1 is SGHTA and CDR2 FQGNSA. This CDR3 has 13 residues. The CDR3 nucleotides read TGTGCCAGCAGCCCCGAGGTGAGAACTGAAGCTTTCTTT. It is translated as CASSPEVRTEAFF. Complete variable domain (other parts from reference TRBV7-2 and TRBJ1-1): GAGVSQSPSNKVTEKGKDVELRCDPISGHTALYWYRQSLGQGLEFLIYFQGNSAPDKSGLPSDRFSAERTGGSVSTLTIQRTQQEDSAVYLCASSPEVRTEAFFGQGTRLTVV.

The rearrangement links TRBV6-4 to TRBJ2-5; 10 bases are shared with TRBD2. Germline CDR1 is MRHNA and CDR2 is SNTAGT. V lost 6 bases, J lost 4 bases, and 11 bases stayed unmatched. The CDR3 length is 16 residues. CDR3 in amino acids: CASSPQSGGATETQYF. The CDR3 nucleotides are TGTGCCAGCAGCCCCCAGAGCGGGGGGGCCACAGAGACCCAGTACTTC.

V and J are TRBV5-6 and TRBJ2-5, with TRBD1 identical over 8 bases. The DNA matches TRBJ2-7 better at its end, which makes the J call doubtful. Germline V gene sequence: CDR1 SGHDT, CDR2 YYEEEE. This CDR3 has 15 amino acids. CDR3 residues: CASPNRDRSSYEQYF. CDR3 DNA sequence: TGTGCCAGCCCCAACCGGGACAGGAGCTCCTACGAGCAGTACTTC.

V is TRBV20-1 and J is TRBJ2-7, with 8 bases aligning to TRBD1. V lost 5 bases to trimming and J lost 3 bases; unmatched junction nucleotides: 0. CDR1 and CDR2 (germline): DFQATT, SNEGSKA (reference sequence). This CDR3 spans 11 amino acids. The CDR3 here is CSAGTGYEQYF. CDR3 in DNA: TGCAGTGCTGGGACAGGCTACGAGCAGTACTTC.

This clone has just one count. The chain couples TRBV9 to TRBJ2-2; D remains ambiguous. From germline, CDR1 is SGDLS and CDR2 YYNGEE. The V end lost 1 base, the J end lost 7 bases, and 5 bases lay between the germline ends. The CDR3 has 12 amino acids. CDR3 in DNA: TGTGCCAGCAGCGTACAGGACGGGGAGCTGTTTTTT. Amino acid sequence: CASSVQDGELFF. Full variable domain (rest looked up from reference TRBV9 and TRBJ2-2): DSGVTQTPKHLITATGQRVTLRCSPRSGDLSVYWYQQSLDQGLQFLIQYYNGEERAKGNILERFSAQQFPDLHSELNLSSLELGDSALYFCASSVQDGELFFGEGSRLTVL.

This chain connects TRBV6-1 to TRBJ1-5, with 7 bases identical to TRBD1. Germline trimming cut 4 bases from V and 7 bases from J; bases unmatched to any gene: 4. Germline CDR1 MNHNS, CDR2 SASEGT. The CDR3 is 13 amino acids. The CDR3 coding sequence is TGTGCCAGCAGTGCAACAGGGGTCCAGCCCCAGCATTTT. Its translation: CASSATGVQPQHF.

The chain carries TRBV7-2 and TRBJ2-1; maybe TRBD2 (5 bases). Germline V gene sequence: CDR1 SGHTA, CDR2 FQGNSA. Trimming shortened V by 3 bases and J by 12 bases, and 15 bases separated the two germline ends. This CDR3 has 13 residues. This CDR3 is CASSLGNSRGQFF. The DNA for the CDR3 is TGTGCCAGCAGCTTGGGCAACAGTCGGGGGCAGTTCTTC.

The rearrangement links TRBV5-4 to TRBJ2-3, with 15 bases fitting TRBD2. V was clipped by 4 bases and J by 0 bases; unmatched bases: 9. CDR3 length: 19 amino acids. Looked up from germline, CDR1 is SGHNT and CDR2 is YYREEE (reference sequence). The chain's CDR3 is CASSPGGLAGGPSTDTQYF. CDR3 bases: TGTGCCAGCAGCCCAGGGGGACTAGCGGGGGGTCCCAGCACAGATACGCAGTATTTT.

This clone was observed a handful of times. CDR3 in amino acids: CASSQDWASGGYEQYF. CDR3 bases: TGCGCCAGCAGCCAAGATTGGGCTAGCGGGGGCTACGAGCAGTACTTC. J is TRBJ2-7 and V is TRBV4-1; 10 positions agree with TRBD2. Looked up from germline, CDR1 is MGHRA and CDR2 is YSYEKL. The CDR3 runs to 16 residues. With V trimmed by 0 bases and J by 3 bases, 5 bases remained unmatched.

The V gene is TRBV20-1, the J gene TRBJ2-1; the D gene is possibly TRBD2 (6 bases). With 0 bases removed from V and 10 bases from J, the gap between germline ends came to 7 bases. This CDR3 has 11 residues. Germline CDR1 DFQATT, CDR2 SNEGSKA (reference sequence). As DNA, the CDR3 is TGCAGTGCTAGAGATCGGGGGGAGCAGTTCTTC. Its protein product is CSARDRGEQFF.

Concerning this clone: The germline gene is not matched at one end of the junction; a read error may be the cause. V is TRBV7-9 and J is TRBJ2-4; 14 bases map to TRBD2. This CDR3 is built from 17 residues. Germline CDR1 reads SEHNR; CDR2 reads FQNEAQ (reference sequence). CDR3 coding DNA: TGTTCCAGCAGCTCTGGGACTAGCGGGGGTCGCAAAAACATTCAGTACTTC. Its protein product is CSSSSGTSGGRKNIQYF.

This clone came up a few times. This chain joins TRBV5-6 and TRBJ2-5; D might be TRBD2 (6 bases). V was clipped by 0 bases and J by 4 bases, with 13 bases between them. CDR3 length: 15 amino acids. CDR1 and CDR2 from the germline V gene are SGHDT and YYEEEE. The CDR3 sequence: CASSLEAGLPETQYF. For the CDR3, the DNA is TGTGCCAGCAGCTTGGAGGCGGGGCTCCCAGAGACCCAGTACTTC.

Only one count was recorded for this clone. The chain combines TRBV14 with TRBJ2-5; 9 nucleotides match TRBD1. The CDR3 has 15 amino acids. V lost 1 base and J lost 4; bases outside the gene matches: 4. Germline assignment: CDR1 SGHDN and CDR2 FVKESK. The CDR3 nucleotides are TGTGCCAGCAGCCAAGGAGGGACAGGGAGAGAGACCCAGTACTTC. Amino acids: CASSQGGTGRETQYF.

This chain joins TRBV27 and TRBJ2-1, with 10 bases lining up with TRBD1. Germline V gene sequence: CDR1 MNHEY, CDR2 SMNVEV (reference sequence). The CDR3 sequence is 16 residues long. The V and J ends lost 7 bases and 7 bases, in that order; junction bases with no gene match: 13. The CDR3 DNA reads as TGTGCCAGCACGCCTGGGGTGGGACAGGGGCGGAATGAGCAGTTCTTC. Residues: CASTPGVGQGRNEQFF.

The V gene is TRBV9, the J gene TRBJ1-6; D is unclear. Germline-derived CDR1 and CDR2 are SGDLS and YYNGEE. V lost 0 bases, J lost 1 base, and 2 bases lay in between. CDR3 length: 14 residues. DNA of the CDR3: TGTGCCAGCAGCGTAGCATCCTATAATTCACCCCTCCACTTT. Translated: CASSVASYNSPLHF.

This chain's CDR3 is CAISESTGSTDTQYF. CDR3 coding DNA: TGTGCCATCAGTGAGTCGACAGGGAGCACAGATACGCAGTATTTT. The chain recombines TRBV10-3 with TRBJ2-3, with 7 bases aligning to TRBD1. Germline assignment: CDR1 ENHRY and CDR2 SYGVKD. J gave up 0 bases and V 0 bases, and 0 bases lay outside the gene matches. This CDR3 has 15 residues.

The chain is built from TRBV5-1 and TRBJ2-1, with 11 bases aligning to TRBD1. V was clipped by 4 bases and J by 6 bases; unmatched bases: 3. This CDR3 contains 14 residues. The germline V gene has CDR1 SGHRS and CDR2 YFSETQ. CDR3 coding DNA: TGCGCCAGCAGCACAGGGACAGGGGGCAATGAGCAGTTCTTC. Translating gives CASSTGTGGNEQFF.

The V gene is TRBV5-5, the J gene TRBJ1-3, with D hard to call. With 6 bases removed from V and 0 bases from J, the gap between germline ends came to 22 bases. The CDR3 totals 18 residues. Germline V CDR1 and CDR2: SGHKS, YYEKEE (reference sequence). CDR3 region: CASMRAAAEMSSGNTIYF. As DNA, the CDR3 is TGTGCCAGCATGAGGGCGGCCGCCGAAATGTCCTCTGGAAACACCATATATTTT. The whole variable domain, remainder taken from reference TRBV5-5 and TRBJ1-3, is DAGVTQSPTHLIKTRGQQVTLRCSPISGHKSVSWYQQVLGQGPQFIFQYYEKEERGRGNFPDRFSARQFPNYSSELNVNALLLGDSALYLCASMRAAAEMSSGNTIYFGEGSWLTVV.

The chain links TRBV6-5 to TRBJ1-5; no firm D call. Between the trimmed V and J ends, which lost 6 bases and 0 bases, there was a span of 9 bases. Germline CDR1 is MNHEY and CDR2 is SVGAGI. The CDR3 contains 14 residues. CDR3 loop: CASSQTVSNQPQHF. The CDR3 region has the DNA TGTGCCAGCAGCCAAACGGTTAGCAATCAGCCCCAGCATTTT.

V gene TRBV4-3 combines with J gene TRBJ2-7, with a possible D match to TRBD1 (6 bases). CDR3 length: 15 amino acids. V shed 1 base and J shed 1 base, with 11 bases lying between them. Germline V lookup: CDR1 LGHNA, CDR2 YSLEER. The DNA of the CDR3 is TGCGCCAGCAGCCAAGCACAGGGAGCTTCCTACGAGCAGTACTTC. Protein sequence: CASSQAQGASYEQYF.

The chain carries TRBV5-1 and TRBJ2-2; D may be TRBD2 (6 bases). This CDR3 has 15 amino acids. The germline CDR1 and CDR2 sequences are SGHRS and YFSETQ. V was shortened by 4 bases and J by 0 bases, with 10 bases between the two germline ends. DNA of the CDR3: TGCGCCAGCAGCGAGCGGGCCTCGAACACCGGGGAGCTGTTTTTT. This encodes CASSERASNTGELFF.

This clone has more than one count but fewer than ten. As DNA, the CDR3 is TGTGCCAGCAGTGAATCGACAGATAGCCGTCCTGGGGCCAACGTCCTGACTTTC. Its translation is CASSESTDSRPGANVLTF. The chain carries TRBV25-1 and TRBJ2-6; tentative D call: TRBD1 (5 bases). The V gene's germline CDR1 is MGHDK and CDR2 SYGVNS. CDR3 size: 18 residues. V lost 1 base, J lost 2 bases, and 15 bases lay in between.

The rearrangement links TRBV6-6 to TRBJ1-3, with D maybe TRBD1 (5 bases). This CDR3 has 14 amino acids. CDR1 MNHNY and CDR2 SVGAGI come from the germline V gene (reference sequence). V was pared by 2 bases and J by 7 bases, with 12 bases between. The chain's CDR3 is CASSYVQESNTIYF. In DNA, the CDR3 is TGTGCCAGCAGTTACGTACAGGAAAGCAACACCATATATTTT.

The rearrangement uses TRBV9 and TRBJ1-1, with TRBD1 matching 7 bases. V shed 2 bases and J 1 base; nucleotides not matched to a gene: 5. Germline V lookup: CDR1 SGDLS, CDR2 YYNGEE. The CDR3 extends over 15 amino acids. CDR3 region: CASSVAGGGNTEAFF. DNA of the CDR3: TGTGCCAGCAGCGTTGCAGGGGGAGGGAACACTGAAGCTTTCTTT.

The chain uses TRBV9 and TRBJ2-7; D might be TRBD1 (5 bases). V was trimmed by 3 bases and J by 2 bases, leaving 12 bases between them. This CDR3 is built from 14 residues. CDR1 and CDR2 from the germline V gene are SGDLS and YYNGEE. The CDR3 DNA sequence: TGTGCCAGCAGCGCTGGGGCGCGCGCCTACGAGCAGTACTTC. Translated: CASSAGARAYEQYF. Full variable domain (missing parts from reference TRBV9 and TRBJ2-7): DSGVTQTPKHLITATGQRVTLRCSPRSGDLSVYWYQQSLDQGLQFLIQYYNGEERAKGNILERFSAQQFPDLHSELNLSSLELGDSALYFCASSAGARAYEQYFGPGTRLTVT.

The chain recombines TRBV7-9 with TRBJ2-5; TRBD1 matches at 11 bases. Germline assignment: CDR1 SEHNR and CDR2 FQNEAQ (reference sequence). Trimming removed 5 bases from V and 9 bases from J; junction bases left unmatched: 14. This CDR3 is 16 amino acids long. The CDR3 nucleotides are TGTGCCAGCAGCCCTTACCGGGACAGGGGGAGCGGTGCCCAGTACTTC. It yields the protein CASSPYRDRGSGAQYF.

The chain combines TRBV18 with TRBJ1-1; the D is unclear. CDR1 KGHSH and CDR2 LQKENI come from the germline V gene. V gave up 3 bases and J gave up 1 base, with 15 bases separating them. The CDR3 covers 16 residues. CDR3 region: CASSPDGELWNTEAFF. The CDR3 bases are TGTGCCAGCTCACCGGACGGGGAATTGTGGAACACTGAAGCTTTCTTT.

This clone was seen more than once but under ten times. V and J are TRBV15 and TRBJ1-4, with 9 positions matching TRBD1. With V trimmed by 2 bases and J by 7 bases, 8 bases remained unmatched. CDR3 length equals 16 residues. The germline gives CDR1 LNHNV, CDR2 YYDKDF (reference sequence). The CDR3 DNA reads TGTGCCACCAGCAGATTTATGGGGACAGGGAGTGAAAAACTGTTTTTT. It translates to CATSRFMGTGSEKLFF. Complete variable domain (other parts from reference TRBV15 and TRBJ1-4): DAMVIQNPRYQVTQFGKPVTLSCSQTLNHNVMYWYQQKSSQAPKLLFHYYDKDFNNEADTPDNFQSRRPNTSFCFLDIRSPGLGDTAMYLCATSRFMGTGSEKLFFGSGTQLSVL.

This sequence joins TRBV30 and TRBJ2-7, with 7 positions matching TRBD1. The CDR3 is made up of 13 amino acids. Germline V gives CDR1 GTSNPN, CDR2 SVGIG (reference sequence). V gave up 1 base and J gave up 3 bases; unmatched junction bases: 3. The CDR3 sequence is CAWSAQGFYEQYF. CDR3 coding DNA: TGTGCCTGGAGTGCACAGGGGTTCTACGAGCAGTACTTC.

The chain is built from TRBV5-6 and TRBJ1-6; 7 nucleotides agree with TRBD1. CDR3 length: 15 amino acids. V gave up 3 bases and J gave up 7 bases; unmatched junction bases: 7. Per germline, CDR1 SGHDT and CDR2 YYEEEE. The CDR3 nucleotides read TGTGCCAGCAGCTACTCGACAGGGCCGAATTCACCCCTCCACTTT. Translated, it gives CASSYSTGPNSPLHF.